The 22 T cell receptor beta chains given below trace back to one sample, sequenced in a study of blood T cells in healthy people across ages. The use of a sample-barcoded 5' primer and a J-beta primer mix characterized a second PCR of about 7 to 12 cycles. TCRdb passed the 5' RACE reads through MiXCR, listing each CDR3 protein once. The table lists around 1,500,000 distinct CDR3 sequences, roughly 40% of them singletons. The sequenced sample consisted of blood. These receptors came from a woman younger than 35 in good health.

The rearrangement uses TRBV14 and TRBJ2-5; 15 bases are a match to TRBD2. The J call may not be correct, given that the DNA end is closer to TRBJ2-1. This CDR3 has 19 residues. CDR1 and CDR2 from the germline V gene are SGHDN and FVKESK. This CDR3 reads CASSLRTGLAGGRQETQFF. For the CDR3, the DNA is TGTGCCAGCAGCCTACGAACGGGACTAGCGGGGGGAAGGCAAGAGACCCAGTTCTTC.

CDR3 protein: CSARAPAGLNYGYTF. CDR3 DNA sequence: TGCAGTGCTAGAGCTCCCGCAGGGTTAAACTATGGCTACACCTTC. V is TRBV20-1 and J is TRBJ1-2; weak D call: TRBD1 (5 bases). Germline assignment: CDR1 DFQATT and CDR2 SNEGSKA (reference sequence). Trimming stripped 1 base from V and 2 bases from J, with 14 bases between. The CDR3 is made up of 15 amino acids.

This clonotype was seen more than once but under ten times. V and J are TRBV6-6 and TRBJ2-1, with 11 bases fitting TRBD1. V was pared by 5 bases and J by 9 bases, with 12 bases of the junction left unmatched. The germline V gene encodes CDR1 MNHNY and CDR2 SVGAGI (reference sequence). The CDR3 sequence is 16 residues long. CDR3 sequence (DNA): TGTGCCAGCAGTCGGGGACAGGGGGAGTCCCATGGTGAGCAGTTCTTC. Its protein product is CASSRGQGESHGEQFF.

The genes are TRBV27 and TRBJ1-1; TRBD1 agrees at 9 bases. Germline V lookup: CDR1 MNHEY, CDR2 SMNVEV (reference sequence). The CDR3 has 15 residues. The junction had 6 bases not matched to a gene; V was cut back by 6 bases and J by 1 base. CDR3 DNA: TGTGCCAGCAGGTTCACAGGGGGCGCGAACACTGAAGCTTTCTTT. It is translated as CASRFTGGANTEAFF.

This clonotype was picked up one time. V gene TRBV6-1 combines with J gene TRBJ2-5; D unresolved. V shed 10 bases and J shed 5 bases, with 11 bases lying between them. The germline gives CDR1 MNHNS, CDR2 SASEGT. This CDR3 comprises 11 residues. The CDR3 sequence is CATTVAETQYF. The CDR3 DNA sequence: TGTGCCACCACAGTGGCGGAGACCCAGTACTTC.

As DNA, the CDR3 is TGTGCCAGCAGCGTAGTTCAGGGAAATTCCGGTGGCTACACCTTC. Translated: CASSVVQGNSGGYTF. The gene calls are TRBV9 and TRBJ1-2, with D perhaps matching TRBD1 (5 bases). This CDR3 is built from 15 residues. From germline, CDR1 is SGDLS and CDR2 YYNGEE. V lost 0 bases and J 7 bases, leaving 16 bases between the germline ends.

In DNA form, the CDR3 reads TGTGCCAGCAGTTTATTGGGCCTAGCGGAGACATACAATGAGCAGTTCTTC. Residues: CASSLLGLAETYNEQFF. The chain is built from TRBV27 and TRBJ2-1; 7 nucleotides align to TRBD2. The J segment lost 4 bases and the V segment lost 1 base, leaving 10 bases of the junction unmatched. Per germline, CDR1 MNHEY and CDR2 SMNVEV (reference sequence). The CDR3 covers 17 residues.

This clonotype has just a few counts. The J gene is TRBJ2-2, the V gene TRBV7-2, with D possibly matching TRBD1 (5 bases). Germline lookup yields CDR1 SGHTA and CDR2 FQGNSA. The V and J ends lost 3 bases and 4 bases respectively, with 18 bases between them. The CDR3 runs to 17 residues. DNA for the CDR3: TGTGCCAGCAGCTTTAGGGCCTCAGGGCAAGGCACCGGGGAGCTGTTTTTT. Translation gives CASSFRASGQGTGELFF.

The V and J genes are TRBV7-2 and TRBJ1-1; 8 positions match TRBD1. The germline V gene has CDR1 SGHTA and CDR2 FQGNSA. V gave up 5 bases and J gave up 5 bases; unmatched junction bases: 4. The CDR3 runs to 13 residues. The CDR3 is CASSAGGWTEAFF. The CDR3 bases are TGTGCCAGCAGCGCAGGGGGCTGGACTGAAGCTTTCTTT.

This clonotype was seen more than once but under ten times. In DNA, the CDR3 is TGTGCCAGCAGTTACCCGGACAGGGGGCAAGTCGAGCAGTACTTC. Protein sequence: CASSYPDRGQVEQYF. The genes are TRBV6-2 or TRBV6-3 and TRBJ2-7; 11 bases agree with TRBD1. The CDR3 is 15 residues long. Germline loops: CDR1 MNHEY, CDR2 SVGEGT. Germline trimming cut 2 bases from V and 6 bases from J; bases unmatched to any gene: 6.

The CDR3 reads CASSAPPEWQPQHF. As DNA, the CDR3 is TGTGCCAGCAGTGCCCCACCTGAATGGCAGCCCCAGCATTTT. This sequence joins TRBV2 and TRBJ1-5; no firm D call. The ends were cut back, 4 bases at V and 7 bases at J, with 14 bases in the middle. The length of the CDR3 is 14 residues. Germline loops: CDR1 SNHLY, CDR2 FYNNEI.

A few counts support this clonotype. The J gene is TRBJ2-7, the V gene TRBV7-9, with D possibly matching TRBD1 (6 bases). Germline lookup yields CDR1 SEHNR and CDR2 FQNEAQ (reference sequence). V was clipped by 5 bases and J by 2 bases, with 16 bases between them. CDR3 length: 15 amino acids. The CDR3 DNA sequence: TGTGCCAGCAGCCATCCTAACAGGGAAACCTACGAGCAGTACTTC. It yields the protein CASSHPNRETYEQYF.

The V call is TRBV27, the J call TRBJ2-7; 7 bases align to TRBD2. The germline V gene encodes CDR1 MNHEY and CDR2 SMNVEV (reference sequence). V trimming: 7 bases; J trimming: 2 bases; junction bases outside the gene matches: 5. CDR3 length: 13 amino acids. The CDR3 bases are TGTGCCAGCACCGGAGGGACTACCTACGAGCAGTACTTC. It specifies CASTGGTTYEQYF.

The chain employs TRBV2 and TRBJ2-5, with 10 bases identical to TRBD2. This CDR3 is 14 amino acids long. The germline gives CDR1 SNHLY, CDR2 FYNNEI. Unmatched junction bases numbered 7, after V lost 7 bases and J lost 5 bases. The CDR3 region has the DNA TGTGCCAGCACACATAGCGGGGGGCCGGAGACCCAGTACTTC. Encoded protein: CASTHSGGPETQYF.

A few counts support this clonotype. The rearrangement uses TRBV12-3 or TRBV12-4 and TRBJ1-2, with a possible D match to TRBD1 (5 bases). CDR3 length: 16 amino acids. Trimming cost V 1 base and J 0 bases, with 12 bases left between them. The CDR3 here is CASSLGAGRANYGYTF. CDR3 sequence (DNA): TGTGCCAGCAGTTTAGGAGCAGGGAGAGCTAACTATGGCTACACCTTC.

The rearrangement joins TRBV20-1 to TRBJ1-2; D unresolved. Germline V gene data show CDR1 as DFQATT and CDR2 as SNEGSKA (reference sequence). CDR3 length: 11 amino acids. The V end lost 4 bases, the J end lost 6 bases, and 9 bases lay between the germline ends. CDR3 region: CSATLSDGYTF. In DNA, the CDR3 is TGCAGTGCTACCTTAAGCGATGGCTACACCTTC.

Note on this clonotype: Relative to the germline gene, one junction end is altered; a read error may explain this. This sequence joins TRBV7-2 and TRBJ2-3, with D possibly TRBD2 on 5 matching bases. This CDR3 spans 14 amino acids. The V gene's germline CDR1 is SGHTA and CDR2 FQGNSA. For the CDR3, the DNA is TGTGCCAGCAGCTCCCCCCCTAGCACAGATACGAAGTATTTT. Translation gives CASSSPPSTDTKYF.

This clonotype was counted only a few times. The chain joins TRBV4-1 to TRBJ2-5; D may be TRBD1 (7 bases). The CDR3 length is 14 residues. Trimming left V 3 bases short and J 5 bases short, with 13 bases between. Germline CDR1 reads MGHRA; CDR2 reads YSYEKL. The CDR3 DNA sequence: TGCGCCAGCAGCCACAGCAGGGGGGAGGAGACCCAGTACTTC. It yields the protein CASSHSRGEETQYF.

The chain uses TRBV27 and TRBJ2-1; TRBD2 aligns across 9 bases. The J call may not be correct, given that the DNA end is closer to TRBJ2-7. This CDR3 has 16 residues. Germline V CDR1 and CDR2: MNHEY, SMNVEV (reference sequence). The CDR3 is CASSPSLAGSYNEQYF. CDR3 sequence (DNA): TGTGCCAGCAGTCCTTCCCTAGCGGGAAGCTACAATGAGCAGTACTTC.

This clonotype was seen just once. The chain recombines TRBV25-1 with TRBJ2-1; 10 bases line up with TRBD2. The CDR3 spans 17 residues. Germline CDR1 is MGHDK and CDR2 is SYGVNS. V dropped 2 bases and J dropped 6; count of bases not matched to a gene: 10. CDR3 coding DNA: TGTGCCAGCAGTGAACCCCGAGGAGCGGGAGGGTCCAATGAGCAGTTCTTC. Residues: CASSEPRGAGGSNEQFF.

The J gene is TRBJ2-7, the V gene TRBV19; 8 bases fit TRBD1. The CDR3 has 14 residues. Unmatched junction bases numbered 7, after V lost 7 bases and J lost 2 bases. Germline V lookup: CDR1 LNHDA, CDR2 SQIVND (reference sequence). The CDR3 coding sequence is TGTGCCAGTAAGCCCGGACAGGGCCCCTACGAGCAGTACTTC. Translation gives CASKPGQGPYEQYF.

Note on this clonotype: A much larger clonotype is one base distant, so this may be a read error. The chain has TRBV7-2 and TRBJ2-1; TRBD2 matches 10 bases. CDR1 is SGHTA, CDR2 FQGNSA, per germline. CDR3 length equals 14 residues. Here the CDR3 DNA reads TGTGCCAGCAGCCCGGGACTAGCGAGCAATGGGCAGTTCTTC. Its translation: CASSPGLASNGQFF.